Each of the 21 T cell receptor beta chains below was sequenced from the same sample in a study of shared clonotypes between healthy human individuals. Sequenced by immunoSEQ multiplex PCR; TCRdb stores in-frame clones only, minus some. The sample records fewer than 3 million clones, less than 95% being singletons. Specimen: naive CD4+ T cells from PBMCs. The sample's subset: CD45RA+ positively selected. The receptor source for this set is a young man in good health. Some clones in this sample may be carry-over from other donors' samples.

This clone has a single count. Other DNA sequences in the same sample also yield this CDR3. V gene TRBV29-1 combines with J gene TRBJ1-1, with no clear D. In germline, CDR1 is SQVTM, CDR2 ANQGSEA. Trimming cost V 4 bases and J 2 bases, with 2 bases left between them. The CDR3 has 10 amino acids. The DNA for the CDR3 is TGCAGCGTTGTTAACACTGAAGCTTTCTTT. Its protein product is CSVVNTEAFF.

This clone showed up just a few times. The sample has other DNA sequences that encode this CDR3 too. The rearrangement uses TRBV5-1 and TRBJ1-1; 9 bases are shared with TRBD1. V trimming: 3 bases; J trimming: 1 base; junction bases outside the gene matches: 1. CDR3 length equals 14 residues. From germline, CDR1 is SGHRS and CDR2 YFSETQ. In DNA form, the CDR3 reads TGCGCCAGCAGCTGGGACAGGGCGAACACTGAAGCTTTCTTT. Translation gives CASSWDRANTEAFF.

Note on this clone: This CDR3 is also generated by other DNA sequences in the sample. V is TRBV7-3 and J is TRBJ1-1; the D is unclear. Trimming cost V 4 bases and J 3 bases, with 9 bases left between them. In germline, CDR1 is SGHTA, CDR2 FQGTGA. This CDR3 contains 13 residues. CDR3 in DNA: TGTGCCAGCAGCTCGACGTCTTACACTGAAGCTTTCTTT. Amino acids: CASSSTSYTEAFF.

The chain joins TRBV18 to TRBJ1-1; TRBD1 agrees at 9 bases. J gave up 3 bases and V 3 bases, and 14 bases lay outside the gene matches. This CDR3 comprises 18 residues. Germline lookup yields CDR1 KGHSH and CDR2 LQKENI. The CDR3 sequence: CASSPVFTGGGLDTEAFF. CDR3 coding DNA: TGTGCCAGCTCACCGGTATTTACAGGGGGCGGGTTGGACACTGAAGCTTTCTTT.

This clone was picked up one time. V gene TRBV18 combines with J gene TRBJ1-1; TRBD1 matches 9 bases. This CDR3 comprises 14 residues. Germline V gene lookup returns CDR1 KGHSH and CDR2 LQKENI. V shed 5 bases and J 5 bases; nucleotides not matched to a gene: 6. Here the CDR3 DNA reads TGTGCCAGCTCAGCGACAGGGGGGGGGACTGAAGCTTTCTTT. This gives the protein CASSATGGGTEAFF.

The rearrangement uses TRBV5-1 and TRBJ2-7, with a tentative D call TRBD1 (5 bases). V lost 1 base and J 5 bases, leaving 10 bases between the germline ends. The V gene's germline CDR1 is SGHRS and CDR2 YFSETQ. This CDR3 contains 13 residues. The CDR3 bases are TGCGCCAGCAGCTTGCAGGGAACCCACGAGCAGTACTTC. Its protein product is CASSLQGTHEQYF.

The chain is built from TRBV4-2 and TRBJ1-5; 7 bases line up with TRBD1. Germline-derived CDR1 and CDR2 are LGHNA and YNFKEQ. After removal of 0 bases from V and 9 bases from J, the junction contained 23 bases not matched to a gene. This CDR3 comprises 20 residues. CDR3: CASSQDPGTVSRVGILPQHF. CDR3 sequence (DNA): TGTGCCAGCAGCCAAGACCCCGGGACAGTCAGCCGGGTGGGGATTTTGCCCCAGCATTTT.

The chain employs TRBV7-9 and TRBJ2-3, with 14 bases identical to TRBD2. CDR3 length: 16 amino acids. CDR1 and CDR2 from the germline V gene are SEHNR and FQNEAQ (reference sequence). Trimming took 5 bases from V and 6 from J; bases not matched to a gene: 7. The chain's CDR3 is CASSPGTSGSHDTQYF. The CDR3 DNA reads TGTGCCAGCAGCCCCGGGACTAGCGGGAGTCACGATACGCAGTATTTT.

The genes are TRBV7-3 and TRBJ2-1; unclear D gene. This CDR3 is 12 amino acids long. Trimming stripped 6 bases from V and 10 bases from J, with 13 bases between. CDR1 and CDR2 from the germline V gene are SGHTA and FQGTGA. In DNA, the CDR3 is TGTGCCAGCAGTGAAGGTGTAGGGGAGCAGTTCTTC. Its protein is CASSEGVGEQFF.

This chain uses TRBV28 with TRBJ1-3, with D uncertain. CDR3 length: 16 amino acids. Germline V gene data show CDR1 as MDHEN and CDR2 as SYDVKM. V dropped 3 bases and J dropped 0 bases, with 12 bases sitting between them. CDR3 nucleotide sequence: TGTGCCAGCAGTTTGAGGCAGTTCTTCTCTGGAAACACCATATATTTT. This sequence encodes CASSLRQFFSGNTIYF.

The genes are TRBV14 and TRBJ2-7, with unresolved D. CDR1 and CDR2 (germline): SGHDN, FVKESK. V lost 1 base, J lost 0 bases, and 13 bases lay in between. The CDR3 is 16 residues long. CDR3 nucleotides: TGTGCCAGCAGCCAAGGCCTCGGCGGTTACTCCTACGAGCAGTACTTC. It codes for CASSQGLGGYSYEQYF.

V is TRBV30 and J is TRBJ1-2; perhaps TRBD1 as D (5 bases). Germline CDR1 reads GTSNPN; CDR2 reads SVGIG (reference sequence). The ends were cut back, 0 bases at V and 8 bases at J, with 19 bases in the middle. This CDR3 has 15 residues. In DNA form, the CDR3 reads TGTGCCTGGAGTGTCGTTGGCGGGGACCGCGGGGGCTACACCTTC. Residues: CAWSVVGGDRGGYTF.

The chain recombines TRBV27 with TRBJ2-7; unclear D gene. This CDR3 has 16 residues. Germline V gives CDR1 MNHEY, CDR2 SMNVEV (reference sequence). Between the trimmed V and J ends, which lost 3 bases and 6 bases, there was a span of 21 bases. CDR3: CASSFLGRRGLPEQYF. CDR3 nucleotide sequence: TGTGCCAGCAGTTTCCTCGGACGGCGCGGCCTCCCCGAGCAGTACTTC.

This clone was seen only a few times. The same CDR3 is also encoded by other DNA sequences in this sample. The chain links TRBV7-3 to TRBJ1-1; maybe TRBD1 (5 bases). CDR3 length: 13 residues. Germline-derived CDR1 and CDR2 are SGHTA and FQGTGA. V was cut by 6 bases and J by 1 base, with 9 bases left in between. CDR3 protein: CASSLDKNTEAFF. The DNA of the CDR3 is TGTGCCAGCAGTTTGGACAAGAACACTGAAGCTTTCTTT.

This rearrangement joins TRBV6-6 to TRBJ1-1, with D possibly matching TRBD1 (6 bases). Germline V gives CDR1 MNHNY, CDR2 SVGAGI (reference sequence). The CDR3 covers 12 residues. Trimming removed 6 bases from V and 5 bases from J, with 10 bases in between. The CDR3 coding sequence is TGTGCCAGCAGCCAGGGGAAGACTGAAGCTTTCTTT. Its translation: CASSQGKTEAFF.

This chain uses TRBV11-2 with TRBJ2-7; no clear D. CDR3 size: 14 residues. The germline V gene encodes CDR1 SGHAT and CDR2 FQNNGV. V was trimmed by 0 bases and J by 7 bases, leaving 13 bases between them. The CDR3 bases are TGTGCCAGCAGCTTAGAACTCGCCCCTGGAGAGCAGTACTTC. Amino acids: CASSLELAPGEQYF.

The chain employs TRBV28 and TRBJ2-1; a possible D gene is TRBD1 (7 bases). The CDR3 totals 15 residues. The ends were cut back, 6 bases at V and 9 bases at J, with 21 bases in the middle. Germline CDR1 MDHEN, CDR2 SYDVKM. The CDR3 coding sequence is TGTGCCAGCAGCCCTCAGGGGGGCTATGTAGGTGAGCAGTTCTTC. Its protein is CASSPQGGYVGEQFF.

This clone has just one count. V gene TRBV7-3 combines with J gene TRBJ2-7, with 10 bases matching TRBD1. The CDR3 covers 15 residues. Unmatched junction bases numbered 3, after V lost 2 bases and J lost 2 bases. Germline V CDR1 and CDR2: SGHTA, FQGTGA. The CDR3 bases are TGTGCCAGCAGCTTATGGGGACAGGGGCCCTACGAGCAGTACTTC. Encoded protein: CASSLWGQGPYEQYF. Supplemented by reference TRBV7-3 and TRBJ2-7, the full variable domain reads GAGVSQTPSNKVTEKGKYVELRCDPISGHTALYWYRQSLGQGPEFLIYFQGTGAADDSGLPNDRFFAVRPEGSVSTLKIQRTERGDSAVYLCASSLWGQGPYEQYFGPGTRLTVT.

This clone was counted a single time. The gene calls are TRBV19 and TRBJ2-3; D ambiguous. The CDR3 totals 15 residues. Germline V gives CDR1 LNHDA, CDR2 SQIVND (reference sequence). Deletions cut 8 bases from V and 2 bases from J, with 17 bases between. The CDR3 spells CASSRSSRYTDTQYF. DNA of the CDR3: TGTGCCAGTTCGAGGTCGTCCAGGTACACAGATACGCAGTATTTT.

The chain is built from TRBV2 and TRBJ2-3, with D unclear. Trimming cost V 4 bases and J 0 bases, with 14 bases left between them. CDR3 size: 16 residues. Germline CDR1 reads SNHLY; CDR2 reads FYNNEI. The CDR3 DNA sequence: TGTGCCAGCAGTGTATGGGCAGGCTCTAGCACAGATACGCAGTATTTT. The encoded protein is CASSVWAGSSTDTQYF. Combining the CDR3 with reference TRBV2 and TRBJ2-3 gives the whole variable domain EPEVTQTPSHQVTQMGQEVILRCVPISNHLYFYWYRQILGQKVEFLVSFYNNEISEKSEIFDDQFSVERPDGSNFTLKIRSTKLEDSAMYFCASSVWAGSSTDTQYFGPGTRLTVL.

The V and J genes are TRBV30 and TRBJ1-5; D unresolved. Trimming took 0 bases from V and 0 from J, leaving 12 bases between them. This CDR3 has 16 residues. Germline V gene data show CDR1 as GTSNPN and CDR2 as SVGIG (reference sequence). DNA for the CDR3: TGTGCCTGGAGTGTGTTTTCCCTTAATAGCAATCAGCCCCAGCATTTT. It encodes CAWSVFSLNSNQPQHF.